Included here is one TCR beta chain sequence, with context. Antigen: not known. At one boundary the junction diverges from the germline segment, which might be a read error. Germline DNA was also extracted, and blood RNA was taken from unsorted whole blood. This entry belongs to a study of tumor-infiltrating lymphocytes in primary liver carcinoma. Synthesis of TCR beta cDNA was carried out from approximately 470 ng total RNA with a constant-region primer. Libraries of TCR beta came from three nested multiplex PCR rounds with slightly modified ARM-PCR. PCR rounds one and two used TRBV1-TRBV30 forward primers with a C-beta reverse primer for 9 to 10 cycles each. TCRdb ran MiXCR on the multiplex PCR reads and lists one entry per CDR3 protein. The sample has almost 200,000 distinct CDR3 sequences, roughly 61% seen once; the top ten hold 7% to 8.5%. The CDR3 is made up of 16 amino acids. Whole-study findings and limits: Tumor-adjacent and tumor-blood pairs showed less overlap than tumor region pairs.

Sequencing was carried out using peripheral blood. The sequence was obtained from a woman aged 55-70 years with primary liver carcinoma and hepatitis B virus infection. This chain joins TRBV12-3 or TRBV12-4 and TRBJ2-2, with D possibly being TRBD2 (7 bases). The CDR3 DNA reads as TGTGCCAGCAGTTCCCCCTCAGGGGTGGACACCGGGGGGCTGTATTTT. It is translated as CASSSPSGVDTGGLYF.